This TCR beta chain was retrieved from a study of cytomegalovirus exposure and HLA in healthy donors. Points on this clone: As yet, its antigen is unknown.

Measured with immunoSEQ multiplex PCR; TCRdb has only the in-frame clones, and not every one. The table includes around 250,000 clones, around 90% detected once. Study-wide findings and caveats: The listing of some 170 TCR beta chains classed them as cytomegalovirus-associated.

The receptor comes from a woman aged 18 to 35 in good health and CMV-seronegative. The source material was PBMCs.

CDR3 DNA: TGTGCCTGGAGTGAAAGCCAGGGGCAAAGCGAGCAGTACTTC. Residues: CAWSESQGQSEQYF. The chain employs TRBV30 and TRBJ2-7, with D tentatively TRBD1 (6 bases). The V and J ends lost 1 base and 6 bases respectively, with 16 bases between them. The CDR3 runs 14 residues. CDR1 is GTSNPN, CDR2 SVGIG, per germline (reference sequence).